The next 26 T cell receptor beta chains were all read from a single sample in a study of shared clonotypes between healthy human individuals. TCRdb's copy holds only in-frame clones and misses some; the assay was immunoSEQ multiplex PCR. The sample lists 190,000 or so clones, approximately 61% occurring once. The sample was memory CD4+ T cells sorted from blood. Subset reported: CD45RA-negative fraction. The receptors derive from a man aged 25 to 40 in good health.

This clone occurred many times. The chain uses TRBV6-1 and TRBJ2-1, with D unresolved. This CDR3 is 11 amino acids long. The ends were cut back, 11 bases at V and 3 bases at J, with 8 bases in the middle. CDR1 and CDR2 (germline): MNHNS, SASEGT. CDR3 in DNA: TGTGCCCTCGAAAGCTACAATGAGCAGTTCTTC. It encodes CALESYNEQFF.

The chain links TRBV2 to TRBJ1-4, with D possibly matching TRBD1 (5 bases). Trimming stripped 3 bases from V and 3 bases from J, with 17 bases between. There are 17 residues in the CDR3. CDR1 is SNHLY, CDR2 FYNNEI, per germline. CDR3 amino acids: CASSDNFPGLPNEKLFF. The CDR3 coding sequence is TGTGCCAGCAGTGATAATTTCCCAGGGCTACCTAATGAAAAACTGTTTTTT.

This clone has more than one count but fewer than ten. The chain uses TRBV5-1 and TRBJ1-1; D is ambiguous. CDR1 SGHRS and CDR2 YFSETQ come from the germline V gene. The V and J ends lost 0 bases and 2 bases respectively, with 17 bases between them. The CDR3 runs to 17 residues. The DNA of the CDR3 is TGCGCCAGCAGCTTGGGTATCAGCCCGGGGTTAAACACTGAAGCTTTCTTT. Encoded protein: CASSLGISPGLNTEAFF.

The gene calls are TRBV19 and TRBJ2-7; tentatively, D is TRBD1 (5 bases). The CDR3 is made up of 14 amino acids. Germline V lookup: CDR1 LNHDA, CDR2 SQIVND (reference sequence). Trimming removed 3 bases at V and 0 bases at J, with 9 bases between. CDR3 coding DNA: TGTGCCAGTAGTATGGGGCAGGTCTCCTACGAGCAGTACTTC. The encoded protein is CASSMGQVSYEQYF.

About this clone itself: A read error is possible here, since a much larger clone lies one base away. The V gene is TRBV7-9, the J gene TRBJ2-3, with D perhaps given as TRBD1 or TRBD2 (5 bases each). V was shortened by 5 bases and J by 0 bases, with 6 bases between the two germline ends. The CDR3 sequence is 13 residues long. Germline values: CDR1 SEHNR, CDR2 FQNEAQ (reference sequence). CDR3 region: CASSRDSTDTQYF. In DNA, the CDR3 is TGTGCCAGCAGCCGGGACAGCACAGATACGCAGTATTTT.

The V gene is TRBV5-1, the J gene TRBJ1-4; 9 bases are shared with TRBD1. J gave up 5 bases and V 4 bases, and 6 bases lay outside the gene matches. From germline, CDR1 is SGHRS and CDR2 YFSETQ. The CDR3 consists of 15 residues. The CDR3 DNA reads TGCGCCAGCAGCCTGGACAGGGGACAGAATGAAAAACTGTTTTTT. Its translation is CASSLDRGQNEKLFF.

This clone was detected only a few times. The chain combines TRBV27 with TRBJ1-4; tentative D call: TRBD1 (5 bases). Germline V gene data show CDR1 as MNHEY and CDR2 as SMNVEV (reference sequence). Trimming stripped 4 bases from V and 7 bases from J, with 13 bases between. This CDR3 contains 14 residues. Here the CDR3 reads CASSSSWGGEKLFF. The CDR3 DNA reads TGTGCCAGCAGTTCGTCCTGGGGCGGTGAAAAACTGTTTTTT.

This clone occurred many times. CDR3: CASSPGDTGELFF. For the CDR3, the DNA is TGCGCCAGCAGCCCAGGGGACACCGGGGAGCTGTTTTTT. The rearrangement uses TRBV5-1 and TRBJ2-2, with D possibly matching TRBD1 (6 bases). Trimming took 4 bases from V and 3 from J, leaving 7 bases between them. Germline CDR1 is SGHRS and CDR2 is YFSETQ. The CDR3 length is 13 residues.

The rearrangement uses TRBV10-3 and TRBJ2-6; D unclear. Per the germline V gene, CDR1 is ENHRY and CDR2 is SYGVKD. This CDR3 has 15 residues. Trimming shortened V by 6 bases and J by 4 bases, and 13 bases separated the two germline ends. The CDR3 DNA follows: TGTGCCATCAGGGACGGTAGAACGGGGGCCAACGTCCTGACTTTC. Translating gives CAIRDGRTGANVLTF.

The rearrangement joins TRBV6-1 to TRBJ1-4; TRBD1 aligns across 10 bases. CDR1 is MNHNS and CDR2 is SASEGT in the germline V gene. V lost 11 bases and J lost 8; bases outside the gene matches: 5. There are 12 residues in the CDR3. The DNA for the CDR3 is TGTGCCGGTGGGACAGGGGTCGAAAAACTGTTTTTT. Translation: CAGGTGVEKLFF.

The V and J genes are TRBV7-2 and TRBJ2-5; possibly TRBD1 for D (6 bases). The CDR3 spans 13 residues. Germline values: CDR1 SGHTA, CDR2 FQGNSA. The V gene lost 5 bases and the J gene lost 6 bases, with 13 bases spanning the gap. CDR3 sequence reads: CASSPGQRQTQYF. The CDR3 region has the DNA TGTGCCAGCAGCCCTGGACAGAGGCAGACCCAGTACTTC.

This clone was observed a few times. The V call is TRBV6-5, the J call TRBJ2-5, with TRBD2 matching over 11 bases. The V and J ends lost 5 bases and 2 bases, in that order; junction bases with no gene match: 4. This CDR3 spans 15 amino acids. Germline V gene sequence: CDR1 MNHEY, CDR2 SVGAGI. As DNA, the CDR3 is TGTGCCAGCAGTCCGGGACTAGCGGATCAAGAGACCCAGTACTTC. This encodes CASSPGLADQETQYF.

CDR3 DNA: TGTGCCAGCAGCGACCGTACCGGGACTAGCGGGAGCTCCTACAATGAGCAGTTCTTC. It specifies CASSDRTGTSGSSYNEQFF. J is TRBJ2-1 and V is TRBV14, with 14 bases lining up with TRBD2. J gave up 0 bases and V 5 bases, and 9 bases lay outside the gene matches. The CDR3 has 19 amino acids. Germline lookup yields CDR1 SGHDN and CDR2 FVKESK.

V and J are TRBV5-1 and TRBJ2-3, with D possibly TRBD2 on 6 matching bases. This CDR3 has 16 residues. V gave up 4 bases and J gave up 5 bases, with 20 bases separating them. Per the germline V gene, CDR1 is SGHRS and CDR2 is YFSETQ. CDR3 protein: CASSREEGGSGDTQYF. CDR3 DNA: TGCGCCAGCAGCCGAGAGGAGGGAGGCTCGGGAGATACGCAGTATTTT.

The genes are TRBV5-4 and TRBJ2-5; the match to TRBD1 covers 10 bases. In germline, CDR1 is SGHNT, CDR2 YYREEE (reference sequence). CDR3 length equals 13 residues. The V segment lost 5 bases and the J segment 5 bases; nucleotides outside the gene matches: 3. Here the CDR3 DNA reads TGTGCCAGCAGTGACAGGGGGCCGGAGACCCAGTACTTC. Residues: CASSDRGPETQYF.

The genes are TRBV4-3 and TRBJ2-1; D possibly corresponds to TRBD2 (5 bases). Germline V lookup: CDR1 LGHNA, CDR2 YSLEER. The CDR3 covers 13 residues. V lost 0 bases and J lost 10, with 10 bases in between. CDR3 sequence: CASSQDYGGEQFF. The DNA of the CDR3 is TGCGCCAGCAGCCAAGATTACGGCGGGGAGCAGTTCTTC.

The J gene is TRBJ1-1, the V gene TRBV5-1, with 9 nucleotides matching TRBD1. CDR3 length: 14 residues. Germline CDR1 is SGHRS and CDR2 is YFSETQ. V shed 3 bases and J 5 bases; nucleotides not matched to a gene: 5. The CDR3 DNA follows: TGCGCCAGCAGCTCGGGACAGGGCGGGACTGAAGCTTTCTTT. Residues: CASSSGQGGTEAFF.

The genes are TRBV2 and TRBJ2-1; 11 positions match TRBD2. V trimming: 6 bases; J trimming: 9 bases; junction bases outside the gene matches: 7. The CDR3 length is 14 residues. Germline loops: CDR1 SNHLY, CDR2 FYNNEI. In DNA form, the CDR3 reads TGTGCCAGCAGCAGGACTAGCGGGTGTGGTGAGCAGTTCTTC. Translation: CASSRTSGCGEQFF.

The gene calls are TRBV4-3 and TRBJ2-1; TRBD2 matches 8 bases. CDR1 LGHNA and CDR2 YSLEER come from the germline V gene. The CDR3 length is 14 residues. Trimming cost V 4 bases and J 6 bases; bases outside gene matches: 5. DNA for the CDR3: TGCGCCAGCAGCCTCGAGGGGACTAGCAATGAGCAGTTCTTC. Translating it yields CASSLEGTSNEQFF.

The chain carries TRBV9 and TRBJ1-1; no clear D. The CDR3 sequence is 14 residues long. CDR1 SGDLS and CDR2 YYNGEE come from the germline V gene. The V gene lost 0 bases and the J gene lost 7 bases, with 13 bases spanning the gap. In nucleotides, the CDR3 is TGTGCCAGCAGCGTAGGAGGCTTTGTTGATGAAGCTTTCTTT. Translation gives CASSVGGFVDEAFF.

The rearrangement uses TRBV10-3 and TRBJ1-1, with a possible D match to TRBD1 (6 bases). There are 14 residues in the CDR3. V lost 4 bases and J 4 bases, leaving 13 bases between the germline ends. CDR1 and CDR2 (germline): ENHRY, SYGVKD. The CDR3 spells CAISVGGQGTEAFF. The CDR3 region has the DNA TGTGCCATCAGTGTGGGGGGGCAGGGCACTGAAGCTTTCTTT.

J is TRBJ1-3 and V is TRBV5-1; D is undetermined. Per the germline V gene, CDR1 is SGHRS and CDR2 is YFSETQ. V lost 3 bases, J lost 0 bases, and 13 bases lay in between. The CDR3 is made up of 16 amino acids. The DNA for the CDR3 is TGCGCCAGCAGCTCGTCGGGTCTTAACTCTGGAAACACCATATATTTT. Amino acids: CASSSSGLNSGNTIYF.

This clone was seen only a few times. The CDR3: CASSRTGRAYEQYF. Here the CDR3 DNA reads TGTGCCAGCAGCCGGACAGGACGTGCCTACGAGCAGTACTTC. This rearrangement joins TRBV7-8 to TRBJ2-7, with TRBD1 matching 7 bases. The CDR3 sequence is 14 residues long. The ends lost 5 bases at V and 2 bases at J; junction bases unmatched: 6. Germline CDR1 reads SGHVS; CDR2 reads FQNEAQ.

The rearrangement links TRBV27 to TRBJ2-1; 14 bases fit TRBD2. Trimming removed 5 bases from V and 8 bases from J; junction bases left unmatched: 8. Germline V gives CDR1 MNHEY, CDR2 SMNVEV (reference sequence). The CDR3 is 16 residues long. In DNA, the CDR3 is TGTGCCAGCAGTGGACTAGCGGGAGGTTTATGGCATGAGCAGTTCTTC. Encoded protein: CASSGLAGGLWHEQFF.

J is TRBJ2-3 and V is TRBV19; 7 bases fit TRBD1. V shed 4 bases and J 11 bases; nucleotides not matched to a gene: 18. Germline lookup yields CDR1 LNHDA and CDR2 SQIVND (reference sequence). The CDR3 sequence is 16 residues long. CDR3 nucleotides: TGTGCCAGTAGTACTTTTCCCGGGACAGAGAAATTTGGGCAGTATTTT. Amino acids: CASSTFPGTEKFGQYF.

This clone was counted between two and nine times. As DNA, the CDR3 is TGTGCCAGCAGACCCCAGAGCTCTGGGGCCAACGTCCTGACTTTC. Amino acids: CASRPQSSGANVLTF. The chain recombines TRBV6-1 with TRBJ2-6, with no clear D. The CDR3 has 15 amino acids. V lost 6 bases, J lost 0 bases, and 9 bases lay in between. Per germline, CDR1 MNHNS and CDR2 SASEGT.